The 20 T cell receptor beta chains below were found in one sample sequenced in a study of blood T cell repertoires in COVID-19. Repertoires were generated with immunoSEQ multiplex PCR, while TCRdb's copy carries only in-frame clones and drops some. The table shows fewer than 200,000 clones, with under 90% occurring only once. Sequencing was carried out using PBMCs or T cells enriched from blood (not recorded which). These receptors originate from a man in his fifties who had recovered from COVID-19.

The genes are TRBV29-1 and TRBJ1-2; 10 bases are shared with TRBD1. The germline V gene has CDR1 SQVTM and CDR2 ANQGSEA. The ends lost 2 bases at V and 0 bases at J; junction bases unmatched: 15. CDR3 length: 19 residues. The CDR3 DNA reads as TGCAGCGTTGAAAAAAGGGTTGGGGACAGGGGCCTTGCTAACTATGGCTACACCTTC. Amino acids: CSVEKRVGDRGLANYGYTF.

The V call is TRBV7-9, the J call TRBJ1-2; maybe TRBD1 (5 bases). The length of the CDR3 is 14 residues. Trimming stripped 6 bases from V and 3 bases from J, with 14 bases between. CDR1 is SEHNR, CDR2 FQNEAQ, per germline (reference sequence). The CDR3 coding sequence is TGTGCCAGCAGGGGGACTACTGGATACTATGGCTACACCTTC. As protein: CASRGTTGYYGYTF.

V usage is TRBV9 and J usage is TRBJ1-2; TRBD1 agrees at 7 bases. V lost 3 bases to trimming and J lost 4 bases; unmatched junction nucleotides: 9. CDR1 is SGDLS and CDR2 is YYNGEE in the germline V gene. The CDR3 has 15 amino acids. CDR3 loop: CASSARQGLGYGYTF. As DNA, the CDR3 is TGTGCCAGCAGCGCAAGACAGGGCTTAGGCTATGGCTACACCTTC.

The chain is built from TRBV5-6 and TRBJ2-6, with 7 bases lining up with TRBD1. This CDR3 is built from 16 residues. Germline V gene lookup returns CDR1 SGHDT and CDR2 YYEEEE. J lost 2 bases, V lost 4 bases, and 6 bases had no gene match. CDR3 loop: CASSRIDRAGANVLTF. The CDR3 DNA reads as TGTGCCAGCAGCCGAATCGACAGGGCTGGGGCCAACGTCCTGACTTTC.

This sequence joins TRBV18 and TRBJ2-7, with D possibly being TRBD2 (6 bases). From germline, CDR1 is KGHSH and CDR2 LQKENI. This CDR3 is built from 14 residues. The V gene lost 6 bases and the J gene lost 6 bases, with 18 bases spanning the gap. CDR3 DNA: TGTGCCAGCTCTGGGACCCCGGGGGACCGCGAGCAGTACTTC. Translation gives CASSGTPGDREQYF. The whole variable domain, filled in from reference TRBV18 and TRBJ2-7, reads NAGVMQNPRHLVRRRGQEARLRCSPMKGHSHVYWYRQLPEEGLKFMVYLQKENIIDESGMPKERFSAEFPKEGPSILRIQQVVRGDSAAYFCASSGTPGDREQYFGPGTRLTVT.

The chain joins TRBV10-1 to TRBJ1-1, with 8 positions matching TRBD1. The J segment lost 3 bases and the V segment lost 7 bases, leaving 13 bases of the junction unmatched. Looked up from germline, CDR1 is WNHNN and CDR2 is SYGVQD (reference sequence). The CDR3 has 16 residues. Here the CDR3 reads CASKYRDRSKDTEAFF. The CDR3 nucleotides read TGCGCCAGCAAATATCGGGACAGGTCGAAAGACACTGAAGCTTTCTTT.

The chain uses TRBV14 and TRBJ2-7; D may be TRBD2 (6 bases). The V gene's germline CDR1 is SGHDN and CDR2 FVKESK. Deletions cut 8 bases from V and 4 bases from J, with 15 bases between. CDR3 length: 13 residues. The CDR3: CASGPTGEYEQYF. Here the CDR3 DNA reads TGTGCCAGCGGTCCAACGGGGGAGTACGAGCAGTACTTC.

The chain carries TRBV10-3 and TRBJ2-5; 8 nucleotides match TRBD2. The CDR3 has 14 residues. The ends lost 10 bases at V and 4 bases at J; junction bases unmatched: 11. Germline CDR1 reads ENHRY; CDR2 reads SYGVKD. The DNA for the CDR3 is TGTGCCACAACGGGGGGGGGCGGAATAGAGACCCAGTACTTC. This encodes CATTGGGGIETQYF.

Here the CDR3 reads CASSPVRTAMNTEAFF. CDR3 coding DNA: TGTGCCAGCAGCCCAGTACGGACTGCGATGAACACTGAAGCTTTCTTT. The chain is built from TRBV5-4 and TRBJ1-1; D unclear. This CDR3 contains 16 residues. V was clipped by 4 bases and J by 0 bases, with 16 bases between them. Germline CDR1 and CDR2: SGHNT and YYREEE (reference sequence).

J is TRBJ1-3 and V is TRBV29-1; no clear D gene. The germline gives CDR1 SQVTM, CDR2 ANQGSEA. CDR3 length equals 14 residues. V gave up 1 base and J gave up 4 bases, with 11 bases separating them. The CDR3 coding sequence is TGCAGCGTTGAAGTCGCGGGTTTGGGAAACACCATATATTTT. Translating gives CSVEVAGLGNTIYF. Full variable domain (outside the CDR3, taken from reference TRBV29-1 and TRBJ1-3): SAVISQKPSRDICQRGTSLTIQCQVDSQVTMMFWYRQQPGQSLTLIATANQGSEATYESGFVIDKFPISRPNLTFSTLTVSNMSPEDSSIYLCSVEVAGLGNTIYFGEGSWLTVV.

The CDR3 DNA reads as TGTGCCAGCAGCTTAGGCCGCTACAGGGGGGCGACTGAAGCTTTCTTT. Its translation: CASSLGRYRGATEAFF. The rearrangement links TRBV7-9 to TRBJ1-1, with 8 bases fitting TRBD1. CDR1 is SEHNR and CDR2 is FQNEAQ in the germline V gene (reference sequence). The CDR3 loop spans 16 amino acids. Germline trimming cut 1 base from V and 5 bases from J; bases unmatched to any gene: 9.

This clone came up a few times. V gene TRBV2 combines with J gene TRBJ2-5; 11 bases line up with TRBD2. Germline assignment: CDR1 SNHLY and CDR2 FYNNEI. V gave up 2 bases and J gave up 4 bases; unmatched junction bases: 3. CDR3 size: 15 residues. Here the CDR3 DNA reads TGTGCCAGCAGTGAAACGCTAGCGGGGGGAGAGACCCAGTACTTC. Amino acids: CASSETLAGGETQYF.

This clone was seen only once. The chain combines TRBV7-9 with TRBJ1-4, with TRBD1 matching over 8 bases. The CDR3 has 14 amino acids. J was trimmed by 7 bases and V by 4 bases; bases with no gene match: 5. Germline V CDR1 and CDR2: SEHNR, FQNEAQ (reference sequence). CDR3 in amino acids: CASSSTDRVEKLFF. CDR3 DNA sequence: TGTGCCAGCAGCTCCACGGACAGGGTTGAAAAACTGTTTTTT.

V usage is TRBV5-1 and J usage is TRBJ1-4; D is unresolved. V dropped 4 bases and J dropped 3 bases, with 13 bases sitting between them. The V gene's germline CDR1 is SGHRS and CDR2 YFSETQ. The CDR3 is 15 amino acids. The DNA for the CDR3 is TGCGCCAGCAGCCTGGGAGGGTCCCCTAATGAAAAACTGTTTTTT. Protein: CASSLGGSPNEKLFF.

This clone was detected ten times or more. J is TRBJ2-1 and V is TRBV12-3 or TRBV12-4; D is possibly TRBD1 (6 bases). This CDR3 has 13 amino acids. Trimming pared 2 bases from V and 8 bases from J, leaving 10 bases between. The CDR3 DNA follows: TGTGCCAGCAGTTTAAACAGGGATTATGAGCAGTTCTTC. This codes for CASSLNRDYEQFF.

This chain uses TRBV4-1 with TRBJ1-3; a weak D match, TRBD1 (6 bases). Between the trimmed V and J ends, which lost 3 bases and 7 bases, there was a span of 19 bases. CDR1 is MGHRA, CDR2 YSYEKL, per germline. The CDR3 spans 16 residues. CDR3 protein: CASSQPTGNRGNTIYF. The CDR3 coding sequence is TGCGCCAGCAGCCAGCCTACAGGGAACCGCGGCAACACCATATATTTT.

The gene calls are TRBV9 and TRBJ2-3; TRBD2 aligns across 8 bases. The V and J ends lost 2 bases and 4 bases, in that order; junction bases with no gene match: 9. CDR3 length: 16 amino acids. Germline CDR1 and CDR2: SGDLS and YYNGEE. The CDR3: CASSVRTGGLADTQYF. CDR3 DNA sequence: TGTGCCAGCAGCGTTCGGACGGGGGGGCTCGCAGATACGCAGTATTTT.

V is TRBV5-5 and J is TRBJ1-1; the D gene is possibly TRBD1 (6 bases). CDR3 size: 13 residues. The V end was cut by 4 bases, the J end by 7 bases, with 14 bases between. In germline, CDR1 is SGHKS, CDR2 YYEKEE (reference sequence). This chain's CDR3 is CASSPGGPFEAFF. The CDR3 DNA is TGTGCCAGCAGCCCCGGGGGGCCTTTTGAAGCTTTCTTT. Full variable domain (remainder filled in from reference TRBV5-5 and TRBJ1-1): DAGVTQSPTHLIKTRGQQVTLRCSPISGHKSVSWYQQVLGQGPQFIFQYYEKEERGRGNFPDRFSARQFPNYSSELNVNALLLGDSALYLCASSPGGPFEAFFGQGTRLTVV.

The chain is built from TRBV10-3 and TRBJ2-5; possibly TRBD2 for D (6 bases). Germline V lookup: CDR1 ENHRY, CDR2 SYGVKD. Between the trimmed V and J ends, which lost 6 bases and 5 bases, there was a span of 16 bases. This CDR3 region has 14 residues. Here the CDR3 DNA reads TGTGCCATCAGCTCGGGGGTCGAAGGGGAGACCCAGTACTTC. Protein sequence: CAISSGVEGETQYF.

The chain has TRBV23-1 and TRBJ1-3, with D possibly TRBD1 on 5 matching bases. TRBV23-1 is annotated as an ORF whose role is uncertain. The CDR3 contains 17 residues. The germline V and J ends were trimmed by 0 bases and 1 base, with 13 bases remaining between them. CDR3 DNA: TGCGCCAGCAGTCAATCTGGGGCGGTCGGTTCTGGAAACACCATATATTTT. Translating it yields CASSQSGAVGSGNTIYF.